Included here is one TCR beta chain sequence, with context. The target antigen is unknown. The data were obtained in a study of tumor-infiltrating lymphocytes in primary liver carcinoma. Overall study: Primary liver carcinomas in the patients were surgically resected. Study-level findings and limits: Tumor region pairs outstripped tumor-adjacent and tumor-blood pairs in overlap. The top-250-clone fraction was significantly higher in tumors than in blood (p = 0.039).

The template, 500 ng total RNA, yielded TCR beta cDNA made with a constant-region primer. Slightly modified ARM-PCR with three nested multiplex PCR rounds yielded TCR beta libraries. Primers for the first two PCR rounds were TRBV1-TRBV30 forward primers and a C-beta reverse primer (approximately 10 cycles per round). TCRdb independently ran MiXCR on the multiplex PCR reads; one entry per CDR3 protein. In the table there are 300,000 to 350,000 distinct CDR3 sequences, less than 65% of which are singletons. The V and J ends lost 8 bases and 7 bases, in that order; junction bases with no gene match: 14. Germline V gives CDR1 MNHNS, CDR2 SASEGT. CDR3 length: 15 residues. Unsorted whole blood yielded the blood RNA, and germline DNA was also extracted. Chronic HBV infection was present in the patients, who were treatment-naive.

Sequenced material: peripheral blood. The J gene is TRBJ1-1, the V gene TRBV6-1, with 9 bases that match TRBD1. The origin of this receptor is a middle-aged man with primary liver carcinoma and hepatitis B virus infection. The CDR3 loop reads CASGHPGQGVGEAFF. CDR3 sequence (DNA): TGTGCCAGCGGTCATCCGGGACAGGGAGTAGGTGAAGCTTTCTTT.